The present TCR beta chain was sequenced within a study of cytomegalovirus exposure and HLA in healthy donors. PCR employed 60 Vbeta and 13 Jbeta primers. Libraries were prepared by immunoSEQ multiplex PCR; TCRdb keeps only in-frame clonotypes and omits some of them. The sample contains 120,000 or so clones, approximately 77% of which appear only once. Study results and caveats: Within the data, a cluster of highly shared sequence variants was likely a sequencing artifact. Most TCR beta V segments were productive about 87% or about 30% of the time in an earlier analysis. In a later analysis, HLA-associated beta chains showed higher expansion and lower generation probabilities than comparable chains.

The CDR3 consists of 14 residues. Germline lookup yields CDR1 SNHLY and CDR2 FYNNEI. After removal of 6 bases from V and 4 bases from J, the junction contained 4 bases not matched to a gene. A note on this clone: The target antigen is unknown.

The chain links TRBV2 to TRBJ1-4; 8 nucleotides line up with TRBD1. This sequence originates from a man aged 45 to 65 in good health and CMV-seropositive. The source material was PBMCs. CDR3 bases: TGTGCCAGCAGCGAACAGGGGGATAATGAAAAACTGTTTTTT. As protein: CASSEQGDNEKLFF. Supplemented by reference TRBV2 and TRBJ1-4, the full variable domain reads EPEVTQTPSHQVTQMGQEVILRCVPISNHLYFYWYRQILGQKVEFLVSFYNNEISEKSEIFDDQFSVERPDGSNFTLKIRSTKLEDSAMYFCASSEQGDNEKLFFGSGTQLSVL.